This TCR beta chain was retrieved from a study of long-term antiretroviral therapy in people with HIV. Turning to the study itself: Initial samples were collected about a decade before the 2015 immediate-ART recommendation.

To note about this clone: Its antigen is not known.

Survey-level immunoSEQ v3.0 assays were run. Samples were sequenced targeting roughly 40,000-50,000 T-cell genomes each. TCRdb's copy holds only in-frame clones and misses some; the assay was immunoSEQ multiplex PCR. The top ten hold roughly 8.9% of the sample, which has about 24,000 clones, roughly 86% seen once. CDR1 and CDR2 from the germline V gene are MNHEY and SVGAGI. Trimming at V came to 5 bases and at J to 2 bases, leaving 7 bases not matched to a gene. The CDR3 spans 15 residues. For each donor, at least one pre-ART and at least two post-ART PBMC samples were available. Study findings and constraints: Patients on ART gained diversity, which nonetheless stayed below transplant donor controls.

The receptor comes from a man aged 45-60 years with HIV. Specimen: unsorted PBMCs, collected 1.8 years before starting antiretroviral therapy. The rearrangement uses TRBV6-5 and TRBJ2-7, with TRBD1 matching 9 bases. DNA of the CDR3: TGTGCCAGCAGTGCCTCCGGGACAGGGCCCTACGAGCAGTACTTC. This sequence encodes CASSASGTGPYEQYF.